These T cell receptor beta chains were read from a single sample in a study of identical twins. TCRdb itself ran the 5' RACE reads through MiXCR, one entry per CDR3 protein. The profile shows about 250,000 distinct CDR3 sequences, approximately 7.9% of them singletons. These data were also filed under a second study, of yellow fever vaccine responses in identical twins.

Sequenced: CD8+ T cells sorted from blood. Receptor source: a woman under 30 in good health. CDR3s include the opening cysteine and the closing phenylalanine or tryptophan. Each record gives: J gene, D gene, clone size, V gene, CDR3 protein, CDR3 DNA. The D gene is left open where the match is weak. Where a row states a size, it is once, few, many or the class of an expanded clone; other rows omit it.

J: TRBJ2-2; D: .; size: many; V: TRBV6-1; CDR3: CASNPAGHNTGELFF; DNA: TGTGCCAGCAATCCAGCGGGACATAACACCGGGGAGCTGTTTTTT
J: TRBJ2-1; D: .; size: many; V: TRBV7-9; CDR3: CASSFSWGNNEQFF; DNA: TGTGCCAGCAGCTTTTCTTGGGGTAACAATGAGCAGTTCTTC
J: TRBJ1-2; D: TRBD1; size: many; V: TRBV6-4; CDR3: CASSPGQNYGYTF; DNA: TGTGCCAGCAGTCCGGGACAGAACTATGGCTACACCTTC
J: TRBJ2-1; D: .; size: many; V: TRBV29-1; CDR3: CSVERDSYYAEQFF; DNA: TGCAGCGTTGAAAGGGACTCCTACTACGCTGAGCAGTTCTTC
J: TRBJ2-5; D: .; size: many; V: TRBV5-1; CDR3: CASSFQDSTEETQYF; DNA: TGCGCCAGCAGCTTCCAGGACAGCACAGAGGAGACCCAGTACTTC
J: TRBJ1-1; D: TRBD1; size: few; V: TRBV27; CDR3: CASSLGTGVTEAFF; DNA: TGTGCCAGCAGTTTGGGGACAGGGGTGACTGAAGCTTTCTTT
J: TRBJ2-3; D: .; size: few; V: TRBV27; CDR3: CASSLIDHNPSTDTQYF; DNA: TGTGCCAGCAGTTTAATCGACCACAATCCTAGCACAGATACGCAGTATTTT
J: TRBJ2-7; D: .; size: many; V: TRBV9; CDR3: CASSVGDRGGSYLSYEQYF; DNA: TGTGCCAGCAGCGTAGGGGATCGTGGGGGGAGTTATCTCTCCTACGAGCAGTACTTC
J: TRBJ2-1; D: .; size: many; V: TRBV20-1; CDR3: CSAALHSYNEQFF; DNA: TGCAGTGCCGCCCTACACTCCTACAATGAGCAGTTCTTC
J: TRBJ2-7; D: .; size: many; V: TRBV9; CDR3: CASSPGGKPLYEQYF; DNA: TGTGCCAGCAGCCCGGGTGGGAAACCCCTCTACGAGCAGTACTTC
J: TRBJ2-7; D: TRBD1; size: few; V: TRBV15; CDR3: CATSWDRAEQYF; DNA: TGTGCCACCAGCTGGGACAGGGCCGAGCAGTACTTC
J: TRBJ2-5; D: .; size: few; V: TRBV9; CDR3: CASSVGGSQETQYF; DNA: TGTGCCAGCAGCGTAGGGGGTTCTCAAGAGACCCAGTACTTC
J: TRBJ1-2; D: .; size: .; V: TRBV7-8; CDR3: CASSLDRGFYGYTF; DNA: TGTGCCAGCAGCTTAGACCGGGGTTTCTATGGCTACACCTTC
J: TRBJ1-1; D: .; size: many; V: TRBV4-1; CDR3: CASSQDKLGSTEAFF; DNA: TGCGCCAGCAGCCAAGATAAACTGGGAAGCACTGAAGCTTTCTTT
J: TRBJ1-1; D: .; size: many; V: TRBV6-1; CDR3: CASSRTAAGTEAFF; DNA: TGTGCCAGCAGCAGAACAGCCGCCGGGACTGAAGCTTTCTTT
J: TRBJ2-7; D: TRBD1; size: few; V: TRBV3-1; CDR3: CASSLRQGHEQYF; DNA: TGTGCCAGCAGCCTTCGACAGGGCCACGAGCAGTACTTC
J: TRBJ2-5; D: TRBD1; size: many; V: TRBV15; CDR3: CATSREGQQETQYF; DNA: TGTGCCACCAGCAGAGAGGGACAGCAAGAGACCCAGTACTTC
J: TRBJ2-7; D: TRBD2; size: many; V: TRBV29-1; CDR3: CSVASGSNYEQYF; DNA: TGCAGCGTTGCTAGCGGGAGTAATTACGAGCAGTACTTC
J: TRBJ1-4; D: TRBD1; size: few; V: TRBV5-1; CDR3: CASSLGDREYEKLFF; DNA: TGCGCCAGCAGCTTGGGGGACAGGGAGTATGAAAAACTGTTTTTT
J: TRBJ1-4; D: .; size: few; V: TRBV5-6; CDR3: CASSSRDVNEKLFF; DNA: TGTGCCAGCAGCTCCCGGGACGTTAATGAAAAACTGTTTTTT
J: TRBJ2-7; D: .; size: many; V: TRBV15; CDR3: CATSRDWAVHEQYF; DNA: TGTGCCACCAGCAGAGATTGGGCAGTCCACGAGCAGTACTTC
J: TRBJ2-3; D: .; size: .; V: TRBV3-1; CDR3: CATSHLRAPDTDTQYF; DNA: TGTGCCACCAGCCACCTCAGGGCTCCTGACACAGATACGCAGTATTTT
J: TRBJ2-2; D: .; size: .; V: TRBV10-3; CDR3: CAIGWALPLNTGELFF; DNA: TGTGCCATCGGGTGGGCCCTTCCTTTGAACACCGGGGAGCTGTTTTTT
J: TRBJ1-2; D: .; size: few; V: TRBV6-1; CDR3: CASSEERDGYTF; DNA: TGTGCCAGCAGTGAAGAGAGGGATGGCTACACCTTC
J: TRBJ2-7; D: TRBD2; size: many; V: TRBV7-9; CDR3: CASSLGGTSGASYEQYF; DNA: TGTGCCAGCAGCTTAGGGGGGACTAGCGGGGCCTCCTACGAGCAGTACTTC
J: TRBJ2-1; D: TRBD1; size: many; V: TRBV4-1; CDR3: CASSHNRGAYNEQFF; DNA: TGCGCCAGCAGCCACAACAGGGGCGCGTACAATGAGCAGTTCTTC
J: TRBJ2-1; D: .; size: few; V: TRBV19; CDR3: CASSTPDASYNEQFF; DNA: TGTGCCAGTAGTACCCCAGACGCCTCCTACAATGAGCAGTTCTTC
J: TRBJ2-1; D: TRBD2; size: many; V: TRBV12-3/TRBV12-4; CDR3: CATSGLAKDEQFF; DNA: TGTGCAACCTCGGGACTAGCGAAGGATGAGCAGTTCTTC
J: TRBJ2-5; D: TRBD1; size: .; V: TRBV6-5; CDR3: CASSHRDRGLETQYF; DNA: TGTGCCAGCAGTCACCGGGACAGGGGGTTAGAGACCCAGTACTTC
J: TRBJ2-3; D: TRBD2; size: .; V: TRBV7-8; CDR3: CASSLAWLAGASDTQYF; DNA: TGTGCCAGCAGCTTAGCGTGGCTAGCGGGAGCGTCGGATACGCAGTATTTT
J: TRBJ2-2; D: .; size: many; V: TRBV29-1; CDR3: CSVEPGSTGELFF; DNA: TGCAGCGTCGAACCAGGGAGTACCGGGGAGCTGTTTTTT
J: TRBJ2-3; D: .; size: .; V: TRBV27; CDR3: CASSPRPDTQYF; DNA: TGTGCCAGCAGTCCCCGTCCAGATACGCAGTATTTT
J: TRBJ2-7; D: TRBD2; size: few; V: TRBV7-9; CDR3: CASSSGTSGEPYEQYF; DNA: TGTGCCAGCAGCTCCGGGACTAGCGGAGAGCCTTACGAGCAGTACTTC
J: TRBJ1-1; D: .; size: many; V: TRBV29-1; CDR3: CSVEPTNTEAFF; DNA: TGCAGCGTTGAACCCACGAACACTGAAGCTTTCTTT
J: TRBJ2-1; D: .; size: .; V: TRBV7-9; CDR3: CASSQTLGRSYNEQFF; DNA: TGTGCCAGCAGCCAAACCTTGGGCCGCTCCTACAATGAGCAGTTCTTC
J: TRBJ2-3; D: .; size: many; V: TRBV28; CDR3: CASTSVVLGDTDTQYF; DNA: TGTGCCAGCACTAGTGTCGTTCTAGGGGACACAGATACGCAGTATTTT
J: TRBJ2-7; D: .; size: .; V: TRBV28; CDR3: CASSLPPYSVYEQYF; DNA: TGTGCCAGCAGTCTCCCACCGTACTCAGTCTACGAGCAGTACTTC
J: TRBJ1-1; D: .; size: .; V: TRBV28; CDR3: CASRVYLMDTEAFF; DNA: TGTGCCAGCCGGGTTTACTTGATGGACACTGAAGCTTTCTTT
J: TRBJ2-1; D: .; size: .; V: TRBV29-1; CDR3: CSVTTPTGVYNEQFF; DNA: TGCAGCGTTACGACGCCTACCGGGGTCTACAATGAGCAGTTCTTC
J: TRBJ2-3; D: .; size: many; V: TRBV29-1; CDR3: CSVEDLGGLINGDTQYF; DNA: TGCAGCGTTGAAGATCTTGGCGGTCTCATCAATGGCGATACGCAGTATTTT
J: TRBJ2-3; D: TRBD2; size: many; V: TRBV9; CDR3: CASTLAGLADTQYF; DNA: TGTGCCAGCACTCTAGCGGGACTGGCAGATACGCAGTATTTT
J: TRBJ2-3; D: .; size: many; V: TRBV20-1; CDR3: CSAWDSTSSTDTQYF; DNA: TGCAGTGCGTGGGACTCAACATCTAGCACAGATACGCAGTATTTT
J: TRBJ2-7; D: TRBD1; size: few; V: TRBV6-1; CDR3: CASSPDRGNEQYF; DNA: TGTGCCAGCAGCCCAGACAGGGGCAACGAGCAGTACTTC
J: TRBJ1-2; D: .; size: few; V: TRBV25-1; CDR3: CASTSGYGYTF; DNA: TGTGCCAGCACCTCCGGGTATGGCTACACCTTC
J: TRBJ2-1; D: .; size: .; V: TRBV7-9; CDR3: CASSHLQNEQFF; DNA: TGTGCCAGCAGCCACCTGCAGAATGAGCAGTTCTTC
J: TRBJ2-1; D: .; size: .; V: TRBV13; CDR3: CASSPPRDRNEQFF; DNA: TGTGCCAGCAGCCCCCCCAGGGATCGCAATGAGCAGTTCTTC
J: TRBJ2-3; D: TRBD1; size: few; V: TRBV7-9; CDR3: CARSTGGTDTQYF; DNA: TGTGCCAGATCGACAGGGGGCACAGATACGCAGTATTTT
J: TRBJ2-1; D: .; size: few; V: TRBV10-3; CDR3: CAISESEVRSYNEQFF; DNA: TGTGCCATCAGTGAGTCCGAGGTCCGCTCCTACAATGAGCAGTTCTTC
J: TRBJ1-2; D: .; size: few; V: TRBV9; CDR3: CASSTTTGGYTF; DNA: TGTGCCAGCAGCACCACAACGGGGGGCTACACCTTC
J: TRBJ2-6; D: .; size: .; V: TRBV4-1; CDR3: CASSQASSGANVLTF; DNA: TGCGCCAGCAGCCAAGCGAGCTCTGGGGCCAACGTCCTGACTTTC
J: TRBJ2-2; D: .; size: .; V: TRBV6-1; CDR3: CASTPGNTGELFF; DNA: TGTGCCAGCACACCAGGGAACACCGGGGAGCTGTTTTTT
J: TRBJ2-4; D: .; size: .; V: TRBV15; CDR3: CATSREGQNIQYF; DNA: TGTGCCACCAGCAGAGAGGGACAAAACATTCAGTACTTC
J: TRBJ2-5; D: .; size: .; V: TRBV21-1; CDR3: CASSKALGREMQETQYF; DNA: TGTGCCAGCAGCAAAGCGCTAGGCAGGGAAATGCAAGAGACCCAGTACTTC
J: TRBJ2-2; D: .; size: many; V: TRBV5-1; CDR3: CASSQESGELFF; DNA: TGCGCCAGCAGCCAGGAATCCGGGGAGCTGTTTTTT
J: TRBJ2-3; D: TRBD2; size: .; V: TRBV4-1; CDR3: CASSQMVGGGLAGPSTDTQYF; DNA: TGCGCCAGCAGCCAAATGGTGGGGGGTGGACTAGCGGGGCCTAGCACAGATACGCAGTATTTT